Included here is one T cell receptor beta chain sequence, with context. The germline gives CDR1 GTSNPN, CDR2 SVGIG (reference sequence). The CDR3 is made up of 13 amino acids. The J segment lost 3 bases and the V segment lost 6 bases, leaving 3 bases of the junction unmatched. These data are taken from a study of blood T cell repertoires in COVID-19. Study as a whole: The United States, Italy and Spain were the sources of the acute and convalescent COVID-19 samples. PBMCs, B-cell-depleted T cells, or T cells provided the cDNA or gDNA that made up the material.

Original processing methods: Estimated nucleated cell counts came from reference gene primer amplification. This table comes from immunoSEQ multiplex PCR, and its TCRdb copy is limited to in-frame clones, with some not included. For V, J and clone size, that table is used; D and trimming come from the DNA. The data show roughly 150,000 clones, with around 88% seen just once and 5% held by the top ten. Sequencing was performed on peripheral blood. This TCR was sampled from a human donor in a cohort sampled during active COVID-19. The chain combines TRBV30 with TRBJ2-5; 11 nucleotides match TRBD2. CDR3 sequence: CACSGGGKETQYF. In DNA form, the CDR3 reads TGTGCCTGTAGCGGGGGGGGGAAAGAGACCCAGTACTTC.